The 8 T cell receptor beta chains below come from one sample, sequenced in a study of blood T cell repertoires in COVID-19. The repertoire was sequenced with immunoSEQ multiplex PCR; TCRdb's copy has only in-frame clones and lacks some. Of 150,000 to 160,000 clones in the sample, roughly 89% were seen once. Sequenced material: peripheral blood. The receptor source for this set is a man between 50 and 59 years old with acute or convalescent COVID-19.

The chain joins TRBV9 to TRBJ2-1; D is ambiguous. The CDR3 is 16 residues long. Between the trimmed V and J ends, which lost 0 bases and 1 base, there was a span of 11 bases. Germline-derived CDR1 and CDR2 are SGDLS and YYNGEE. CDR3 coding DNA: TGTGCCAGCAGCGTAGCTGCCAGCGCATCCTACAATGAGCAGTTCTTC. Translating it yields CASSVAASASYNEQFF.

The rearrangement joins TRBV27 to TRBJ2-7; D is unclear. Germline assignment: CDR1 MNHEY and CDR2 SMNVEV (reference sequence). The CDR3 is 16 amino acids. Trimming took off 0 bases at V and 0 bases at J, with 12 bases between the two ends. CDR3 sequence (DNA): TGTGCCAGCAGTTTATCGAAACTTACCACCTCCTACGAGCAGTACTTC. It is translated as CASSLSKLTTSYEQYF.

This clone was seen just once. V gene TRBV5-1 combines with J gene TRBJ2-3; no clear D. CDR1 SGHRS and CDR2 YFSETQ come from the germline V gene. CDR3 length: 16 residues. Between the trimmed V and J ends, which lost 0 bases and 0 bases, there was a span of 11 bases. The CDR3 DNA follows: TGCGCCAGCAGCTTGGAGGTAGCCGCGAGCACAGATACGCAGTATTTT. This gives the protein CASSLEVAASTDTQYF.

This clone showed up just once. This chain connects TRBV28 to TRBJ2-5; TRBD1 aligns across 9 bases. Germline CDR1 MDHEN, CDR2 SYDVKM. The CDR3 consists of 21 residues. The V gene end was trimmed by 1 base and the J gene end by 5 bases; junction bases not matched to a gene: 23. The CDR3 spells CASSLLAPFLGTGYGLETQYF. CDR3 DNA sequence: TGTGCCAGCAGTTTATTAGCCCCGTTTCTGGGGACAGGGTATGGTTTGGAGACCCAGTACTTC. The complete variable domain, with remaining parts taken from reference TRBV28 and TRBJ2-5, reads DVKVTQSSRYLVKRTGEKVFLECVQDMDHENMFWYRQDPGLGLRLIYFSYDVKMKEKGDIPEGYSVSREKKERFSLILESASTNQTSMYLCASSLLAPFLGTGYGLETQYFGPGTRLLVL.

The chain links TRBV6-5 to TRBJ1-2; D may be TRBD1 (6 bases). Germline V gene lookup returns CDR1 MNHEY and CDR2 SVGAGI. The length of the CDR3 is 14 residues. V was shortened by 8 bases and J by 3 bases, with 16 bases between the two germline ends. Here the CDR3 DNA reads TGTGCCAGCTGCTTGAGCGGACAGTACTATGGCTACACCTTC. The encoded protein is CASCLSGQYYGYTF.

The CDR3 DNA reads as TGTGCCTGGAGTGCCAGGGGACCTAATGAAAAACTGTTTTTT. Amino acid sequence: CAWSARGPNEKLFF. V gene TRBV30 combines with J gene TRBJ1-4; D is possibly TRBD1 (6 bases). Germline V lookup: CDR1 GTSNPN, CDR2 SVGIG (reference sequence). CDR3 length equals 14 residues. Trimming shortened V by 1 base and J by 3 bases, and 9 bases separated the two germline ends.

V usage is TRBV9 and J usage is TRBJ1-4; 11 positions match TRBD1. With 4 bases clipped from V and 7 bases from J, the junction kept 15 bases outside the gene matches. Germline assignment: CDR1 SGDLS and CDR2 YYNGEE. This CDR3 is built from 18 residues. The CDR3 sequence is CASSLSPGTGGGGEKLFF. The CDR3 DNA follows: TGTGCCAGCAGCCTAAGCCCCGGGACAGGGGGTGGAGGTGAAAAACTGTTTTTT.

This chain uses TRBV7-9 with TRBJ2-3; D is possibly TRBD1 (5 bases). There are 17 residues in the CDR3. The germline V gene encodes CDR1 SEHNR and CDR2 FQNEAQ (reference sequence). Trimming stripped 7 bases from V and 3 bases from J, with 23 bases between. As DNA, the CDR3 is TGTGCCAGCACCCCCTTTCCCCGGACAACCCGGACAGATACGCAGTATTTT. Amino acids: CASTPFPRTTRTDTQYF. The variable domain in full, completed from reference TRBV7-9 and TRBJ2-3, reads DTGVSQNPRHKITKRGQNVTFRCDPISEHNRLYWYRQTLGQGPEFLTYFQNEAQLEKSRLLSDRFSAERPKGSFSTLEIQRTEQGDSAMYLCASTPFPRTTRTDTQYFGPGTRLTVL.